This TCR beta chain is from a study of blood T cell repertoires in COVID-19 (dated by TCRdb to 2018 to 2020). Some background on the complete study: Samples covering the acute and convalescent phases of COVID-19 were provided by collaborators in the United States, Italy and Spain. The prospective study material was composed of cDNA or gDNA derived from T cells, B-cell-depleted T cells, or PBMCs. The dataset comprised deeply sampled blood TCRbeta repertoires from subjects exposed to, actively infected with, or recovered from COVID-19. A freely available public database, intended as a resource for researchers studying the immune response to SARS-CoV-2, is where the repertoires were released. Nearly every sample came with metadata listing a de-identified subject ID, COVID-19 status, age in years and sex. HLA class I and class II types, where available, came from metadata supplied by the sample provider rather than from assay-based typing. Samples were obtained from the ongoing ImmuneRACE study (first 160 participants) and from 1,000 to 1,500 subjects provided by 6 global collaborators. Points the paper makes about the study in general: How much clinical and demographic metadata was included differed by source and by participant, and the metadata was provided uncurated.

Trimming costs V 5 bases and J 1 base, and their ends lie 13 bases apart. CDR3 length: 15 amino acids, cysteine to phenylalanine. Only CDR3 DNA remains: 45 bases, in frame from the first base. CDR1 and CDR2, per the germline V gene, are SGHVS and FNYEAQ. The immunoSEQ Assay, a bias-controlled multiplex PCR, was used to amplify TCRbeta CDR3 regions from genomic DNA. In the source study's methods: The number of nucleated cells in each sample was estimated from the amplification of reference gene primers within the assay. To quantify the absolute abundance of each unique TCRbeta CDR3 rearrangement, sequence reads were collapsed and filtered. For each sample, productive Simpson clonality was calculated as the square root of Simpson's diversity index over productive rearrangements. Held by TCRdb, this immuneACCESS table contains in-frame sequences only and omits some clones. Under half of the omission traces to an unresolved V gene where checked; the cause of the rest is unknown. V, J and clone size derive from that table, while D and trimming were established from the DNA sequence. Recorded for this sample are roughly 140,000 clones; about 82% of them occurred a single time. The leading ten clones occupy about 3.1% of the sample.

Whole blood was collected in K2EDTA tubes by collaborating institutions according to the institutions' own protocols. For TCRbeta analysis, collaborator samples were shipped as frozen whole blood, as isolated PBMCs, or as DNA extracted from either sample type. To note about this clone: Its recognized antigen is unknown. No per-base quality is available; no much larger clone lies one base away.

This sequence was found in a woman in her 40s with active or convalescent COVID-19. Sequencing used peripheral blood. The chain is made from TRBV7-6 and TRBJ2-3, and perhaps TRBD2 as D gene, on 6 matching bases. CDR3 protein: CASSLGLPRTDTQYF. The nucleotide sequence reads TGTGCCAGCAGCCTCGGACTACCCCGCACAGATACGCAGTATTTT.